Listed here is a single T cell receptor (beta chain). In the authors' methods: Scientists estimated how many nucleated cells there were by amplifying reference gene primers. Sequenced by immunoSEQ multiplex PCR; TCRdb stores in-frame clones only, minus some. The DNA gave D and trimming, while V, J and clone size come from that table. The repertoire holds a few hundred thousand clones, approximately 83% seen once, with less than 2.5% in the top ten. Germline V CDR1 and CDR2: MNHEY, SMNVEV (reference sequence). This CDR3 has 15 amino acids. V was cut by 3 bases and J by 7 bases, with 13 bases left in between. This sample is part of a study of blood T cell repertoires in COVID-19. At the level of the study: Some COVID-19 samples were acute and others convalescent; all came from the United States, Italy and Spain.

This clonotype was sampled from a woman aged 55-70 years with acute or convalescent COVID-19. The sequencing input was peripheral blood. The V and J genes are TRBV27 and TRBJ1-6; the D gene is possibly TRBD1 (5 bases). The CDR3 reads CASSLGGTGNSPLHF. The DNA for the CDR3 is TGTGCCAGCAGTTTGGGGGGGACGGGCAATTCACCCCTCCACTTT.